This T cell receptor (beta chain) is drawn from a study of blood T cells in healthy people across ages. The study's findings and limits: Older individuals had lower TCR beta diversity per million T cells (the decline was roughly linear).

A sample-barcoded 5' primer and a J-beta primer mix were used in a second PCR of roughly 7 to 11 cycles. TCRdb re-analysed the 5' RACE reads in MiXCR, keeping a single row per CDR3 protein. The sample has 550,000 to 600,000 distinct CDR3 sequences, around half seen once. This clonotype has at least ten counts. Its matching antigen is unknown. This CDR3 has 13 residues. The V segment lost 6 bases and the J segment 3 bases; nucleotides outside the gene matches: 2. Germline V gives CDR1 DFQATT, CDR2 SNEGSKA (reference sequence). This receptor was obtained from a man older than 75 in good health. The chain carries TRBV20-1 and TRBJ2-3, with 11 bases fitting TRBD2. The sequencing input was blood. The CDR3 is CSARTSGTDTQYF. CDR3 DNA sequence: TGCAGTGCGCGGACTAGCGGGACAGATACGCAGTATTTT.